In its sample, the clone carrying this T cell receptor beta chain was seen many times. What it binds is not known. The V gene's germline CDR1 is SEHNR and CDR2 FQNEAQ (reference sequence). The CDR3 length is 14 residues. V gave up 1 base and J gave up 5 bases, with 9 bases separating them. This sample was included in a study of tumor-infiltrating lymphocytes in glioblastoma multiforme. Study-wide points: RNA-based TCR sequencing may distort clone frequencies, since cells carry unequal TCR transcript numbers. Only one glioblastoma patient had TCR and mutation analysis.

TCRB libraries came from RNA via three nested multiplex PCR rounds. TCRB-specific cDNA synthesis used 0.5 to 0.65 ug of total RNA. These TCRB libraries lack any described unique molecular identifiers. TCRdb itself ran the multiplex PCR reads through MiXCR, one entry per CDR3 protein. The table has about 13,000 distinct CDR3 sequences, roughly 68% seen once. V usage is TRBV7-9 and J usage is TRBJ1-5, with D possibly being TRBD1 (5 bases). The source of this sequence is a male donor with glioblastoma. Input material: brain tumor tissue. In nucleotides, the CDR3 is TGTGCCAGCAGCTTAGGGGGCGTGGATCAGCCCCAGCATTTT. Its translation: CASSLGGVDQPQHF.